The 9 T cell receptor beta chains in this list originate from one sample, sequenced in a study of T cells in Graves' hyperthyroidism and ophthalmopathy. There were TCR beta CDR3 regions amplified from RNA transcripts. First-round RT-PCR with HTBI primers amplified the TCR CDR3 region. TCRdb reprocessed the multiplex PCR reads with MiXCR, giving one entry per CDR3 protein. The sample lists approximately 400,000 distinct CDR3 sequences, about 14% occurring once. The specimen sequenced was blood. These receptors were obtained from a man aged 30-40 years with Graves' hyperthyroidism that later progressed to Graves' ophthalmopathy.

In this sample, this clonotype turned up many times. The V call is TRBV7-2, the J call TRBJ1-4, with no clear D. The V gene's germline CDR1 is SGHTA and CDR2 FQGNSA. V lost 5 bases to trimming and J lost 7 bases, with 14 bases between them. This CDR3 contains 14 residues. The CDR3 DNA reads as TGTGCCAGCAGCACCCTAGGCGTTCCTGAAAAACTGTTTTTT. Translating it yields CASSTLGVPEKLFF.

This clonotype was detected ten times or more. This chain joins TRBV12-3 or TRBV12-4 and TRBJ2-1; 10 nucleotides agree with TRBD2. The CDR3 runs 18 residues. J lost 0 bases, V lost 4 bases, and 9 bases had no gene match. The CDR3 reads CASSSHSTSGHSYNEQFF. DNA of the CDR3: TGTGCCAGCAGTTCCCATTCGACTAGCGGGCACTCCTACAATGAGCAGTTCTTC.

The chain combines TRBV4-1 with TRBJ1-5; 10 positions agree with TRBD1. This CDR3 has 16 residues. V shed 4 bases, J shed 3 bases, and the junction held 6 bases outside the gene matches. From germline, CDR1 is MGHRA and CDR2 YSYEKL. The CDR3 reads CASSPDRGIDNQPQHF. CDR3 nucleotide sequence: TGCGCCAGCAGCCCGGACAGGGGGATCGACAATCAGCCCCAGCATTTT.

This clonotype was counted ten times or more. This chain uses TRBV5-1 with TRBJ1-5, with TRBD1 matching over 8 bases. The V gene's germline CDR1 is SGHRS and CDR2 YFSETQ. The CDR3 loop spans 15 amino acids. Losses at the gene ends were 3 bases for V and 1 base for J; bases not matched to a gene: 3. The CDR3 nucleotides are TGCGCCAGCAGCTGGGCAGGGGGCAGCAATCAGCCCCAGCATTTT. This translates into CASSWAGGSNQPQHF.

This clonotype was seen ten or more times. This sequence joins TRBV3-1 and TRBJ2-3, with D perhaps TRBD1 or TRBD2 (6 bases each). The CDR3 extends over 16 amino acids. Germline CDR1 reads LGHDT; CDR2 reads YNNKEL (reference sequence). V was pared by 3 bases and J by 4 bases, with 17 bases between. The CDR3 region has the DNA TGTGCCAGCAGCCATAATCTGGGGGGCTTCGCAGATACGCAGTATTTT. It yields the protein CASSHNLGGFADTQYF.

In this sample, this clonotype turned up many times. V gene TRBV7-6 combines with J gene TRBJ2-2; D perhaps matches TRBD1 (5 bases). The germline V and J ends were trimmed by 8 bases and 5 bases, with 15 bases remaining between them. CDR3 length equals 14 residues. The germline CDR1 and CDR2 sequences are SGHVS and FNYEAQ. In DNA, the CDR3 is TGTGCCAGCCAGGGCAGAAGTGTGACCGGGGAGCTGTTTTTT. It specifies CASQGRSVTGELFF.

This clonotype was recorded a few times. The CDR3 region is CASSLSPGTNTGELFF. The CDR3 bases are TGTGCCAGCAGCTTATCCCCGGGAACTAACACCGGGGAGCTGTTTTTT. V is TRBV7-3 and J is TRBJ2-2; TRBD2 might be the D (5 bases). The CDR3 spans 16 residues. The V gene's germline CDR1 is SGHTA and CDR2 FQGTGA. Trimming pared 2 bases from V and 2 bases from J, leaving 12 bases between.

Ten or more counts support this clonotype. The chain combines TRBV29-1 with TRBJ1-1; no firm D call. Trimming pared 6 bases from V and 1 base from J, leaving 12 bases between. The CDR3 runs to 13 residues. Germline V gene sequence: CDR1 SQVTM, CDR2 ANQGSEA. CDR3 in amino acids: CSVNRYQNTEAFF. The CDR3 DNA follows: TGCAGCGTAAACAGATACCAGAACACTGAAGCTTTCTTT. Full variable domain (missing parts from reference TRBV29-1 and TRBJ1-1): SAVISQKPSRDICQRGTSLTIQCQVDSQVTMMFWYRQQPGQSLTLIATANQGSEATYESGFVIDKFPISRPNLTFSTLTVSNMSPEDSSIYLCSVNRYQNTEAFFGQGTRLTVV.

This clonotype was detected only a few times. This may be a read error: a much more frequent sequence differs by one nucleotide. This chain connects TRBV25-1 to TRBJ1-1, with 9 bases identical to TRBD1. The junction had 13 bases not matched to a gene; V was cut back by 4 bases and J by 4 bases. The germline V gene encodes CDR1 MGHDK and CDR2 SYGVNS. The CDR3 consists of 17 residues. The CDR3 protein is CASSAYRGPLLSTEAFF. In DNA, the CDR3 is TGTGCCAGCAGTGCCTACAGGGGGCCGCTTCTGAGCACTGAAGCTTTCTTT. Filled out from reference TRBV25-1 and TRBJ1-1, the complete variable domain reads EADIYQTPRYLVIGTGKKITLECSQTMGHDKMYWYQQDPGMELHLIHYSYGVNSTEKGDLSSESTVSRIRTEHFPLTLESARPSHTSQYLCASSAYRGPLLSTEAFFGQGTRLTVV.